This record concerns one T cell receptor beta chain sequence. Antigen specificity is unknown. This CDR3 has 15 residues. CDR1 and CDR2 (germline): SGHTA, FQGNSA. V dropped 5 bases and J dropped 3 bases, with 14 bases sitting between them. This sample is drawn from a study of T cells after yellow fever vaccination. Study results and limitations: The appearance of a small share of clonotypes in both CD4 and CD8 compartments was observed. Secondary responses were weaker yet peaked faster, day 5 versus 15.

The study made its TCR cDNA through 5'RACE template switching. That step introduced a universal primer site along with UMIs. A single record per CDR3 protein comes from TCRdb applying MiXCR to the 5' RACE reads. Of hundreds of thousands of distinct CDR3 sequences listed, around a tenth are singletons. V usage is TRBV7-2 and J usage is TRBJ1-3, with D possibly matching TRBD1 (6 bases). The sequence was collected from a man between 18 and 29 years old who received the YFV17D yellow fever vaccine. Source: PBMCs, taken on the day of the first yellow fever vaccination. For the CDR3, the DNA is TGTGCCAGCAGCGCACGTAACAGGGTTGGAAACACCATATATTTT. This codes for CASSARNRVGNTIYF.